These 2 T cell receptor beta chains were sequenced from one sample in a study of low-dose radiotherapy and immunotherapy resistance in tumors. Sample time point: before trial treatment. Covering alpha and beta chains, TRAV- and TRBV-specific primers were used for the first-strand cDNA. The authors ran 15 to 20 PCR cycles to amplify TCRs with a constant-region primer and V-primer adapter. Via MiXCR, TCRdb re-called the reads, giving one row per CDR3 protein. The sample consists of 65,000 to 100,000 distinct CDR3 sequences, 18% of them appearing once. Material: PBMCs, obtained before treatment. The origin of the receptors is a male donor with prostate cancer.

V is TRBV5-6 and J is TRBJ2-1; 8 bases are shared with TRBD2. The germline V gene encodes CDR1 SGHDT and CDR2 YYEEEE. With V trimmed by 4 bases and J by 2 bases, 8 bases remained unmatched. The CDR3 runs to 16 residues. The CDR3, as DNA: TGTGCCAGCAGCCCGGGGGGGGGCAACCCCTACAATGAGCAGTTCTTC. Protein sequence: CASSPGGGNPYNEQFF.

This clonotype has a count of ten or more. CDR3 DNA: TGTGCCAGCACCCAGGGGGAGAACACTGAAGCTTTCTTT. Translated: CASTQGENTEAFF. V usage is TRBV2 and J usage is TRBJ1-1; TRBD1 aligns across 7 bases. J lost 1 base, V lost 7 bases, and 3 bases had no gene match. CDR1 is SNHLY and CDR2 is FYNNEI in the germline V gene. There are 13 residues in the CDR3. Based on the CDR3 plus reference TRBV2 and TRBJ1-1, the full variable domain is EPEVTQTPSHQVTQMGQEVILRCVPISNHLYFYWYRQILGQKVEFLVSFYNNEISEKSEIFDDQFSVERPDGSNFTLKIRSTKLEDSAMYFCASTQGENTEAFFGQGTRLTVV.